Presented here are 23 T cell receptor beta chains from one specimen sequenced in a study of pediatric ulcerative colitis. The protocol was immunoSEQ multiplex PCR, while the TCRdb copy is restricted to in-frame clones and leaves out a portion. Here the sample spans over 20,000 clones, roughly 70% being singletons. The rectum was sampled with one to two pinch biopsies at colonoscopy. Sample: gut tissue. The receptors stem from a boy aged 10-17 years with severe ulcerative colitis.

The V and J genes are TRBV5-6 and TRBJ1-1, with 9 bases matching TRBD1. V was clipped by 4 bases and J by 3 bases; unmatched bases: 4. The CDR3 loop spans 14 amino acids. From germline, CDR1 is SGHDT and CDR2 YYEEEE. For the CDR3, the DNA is TGTGCCAGCAGCCTGGACAGGGGCTACACTGAAGCTTTCTTT. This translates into CASSLDRGYTEAFF.

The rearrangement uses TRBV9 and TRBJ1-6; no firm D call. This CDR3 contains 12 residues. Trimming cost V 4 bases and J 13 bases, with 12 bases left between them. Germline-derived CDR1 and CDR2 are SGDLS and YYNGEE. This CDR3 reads CASSNDRTPLHF. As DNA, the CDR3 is TGTGCCAGCAGCAACGACCGTACCCCCCTCCACTTT.

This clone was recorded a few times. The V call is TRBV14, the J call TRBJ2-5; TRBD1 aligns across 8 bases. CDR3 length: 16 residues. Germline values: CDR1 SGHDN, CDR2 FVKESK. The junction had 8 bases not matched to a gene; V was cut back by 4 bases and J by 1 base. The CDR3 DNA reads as TGTGCCAGCAGCCGAGTTATTGGGACAGGCCAAGAGACCCAGTACTTC. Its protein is CASSRVIGTGQETQYF.

The CDR3 protein is CASSLVRGGRTDTQYF. CDR3 DNA: TGTGCCAGCAGCTTGGTGCGGGGGGGCCGGACAGATACGCAGTATTTT. V and J are TRBV7-2 and TRBJ2-3; 9 nucleotides match TRBD2. This CDR3 has 16 amino acids. Germline V gene data show CDR1 as SGHTA and CDR2 as FQGNSA. V was pared by 3 bases and J by 3 bases, with 7 bases of the junction left unmatched. The full variable domain, in which reference TRBV7-2 and TRBJ2-3 provide the parts outside the CDR3, is GAGVSQSPSNKVTEKGKDVELRCDPISGHTALYWYRQSLGQGLEFLIYFQGNSAPDKSGLPSDRFSAERTGGSVSTLTIQRTQQEDSAVYLCASSLVRGGRTDTQYFGPGTRLTVL.

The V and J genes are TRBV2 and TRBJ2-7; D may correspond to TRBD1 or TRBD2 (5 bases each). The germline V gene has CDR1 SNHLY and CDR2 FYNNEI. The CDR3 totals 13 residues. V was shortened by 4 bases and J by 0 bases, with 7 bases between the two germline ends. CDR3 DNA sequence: TGTGCCAGCAGTGGGGGGATCTCCTACGAGCAGTACTTC. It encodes CASSGGISYEQYF.

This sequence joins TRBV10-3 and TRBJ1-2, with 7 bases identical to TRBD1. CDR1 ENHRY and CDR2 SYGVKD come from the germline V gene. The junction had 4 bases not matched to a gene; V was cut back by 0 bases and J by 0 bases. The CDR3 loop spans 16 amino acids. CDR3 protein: CAISESGDRANYGYTF. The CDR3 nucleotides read TGTGCCATCAGTGAGTCGGGAGACAGGGCTAACTATGGCTACACCTTC.

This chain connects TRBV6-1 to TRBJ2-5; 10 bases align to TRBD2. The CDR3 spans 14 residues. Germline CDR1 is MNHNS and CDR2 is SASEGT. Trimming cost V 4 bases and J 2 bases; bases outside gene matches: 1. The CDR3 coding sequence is TGTGCCAGCAGTGGAGCGGGGGGGCAAGAGACCCAGTACTTC. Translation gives CASSGAGGQETQYF.

The CDR3 here is CASSLSTGLRNTIYF. Here the CDR3 DNA reads TGCGCCAGCAGCTTGTCCACAGGACTGAGAAACACCATATATTTT. V is TRBV5-1 and J is TRBJ1-3, with D tentatively TRBD1 (5 bases). The CDR3 has 15 residues. The germline V gene encodes CDR1 SGHRS and CDR2 YFSETQ. V was trimmed by 1 base and J by 5 bases, leaving 13 bases between them.

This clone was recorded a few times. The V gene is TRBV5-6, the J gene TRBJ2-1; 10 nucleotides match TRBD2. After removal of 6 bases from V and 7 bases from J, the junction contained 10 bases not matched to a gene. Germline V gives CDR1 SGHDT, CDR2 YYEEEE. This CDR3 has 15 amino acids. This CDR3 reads CASIKRGGTFNEQFF. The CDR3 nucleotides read TGTGCCAGCATCAAGCGGGGGGGTACTTTTAATGAGCAGTTCTTC.

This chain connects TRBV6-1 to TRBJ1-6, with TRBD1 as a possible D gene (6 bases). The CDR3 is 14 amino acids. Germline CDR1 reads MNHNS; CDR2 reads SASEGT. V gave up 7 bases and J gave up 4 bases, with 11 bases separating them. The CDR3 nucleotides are TGTGCCAGCACCGGGACAAAATATAATTCACCCCTCCACTTT. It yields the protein CASTGTKYNSPLHF.

The DNA of the CDR3 is TGTGCCAGCAGCTTACTCCCTAGCGGGGTGTACTACGAGCAGTACTTC. This encodes CASSLLPSGVYYEQYF. V is TRBV11-2 and J is TRBJ2-7; TRBD2 agrees at 9 bases. The length of the CDR3 is 16 residues. Germline CDR1 SGHAT, CDR2 FQNNGV. J gave up 3 bases and V 2 bases, and 8 bases lay outside the gene matches.

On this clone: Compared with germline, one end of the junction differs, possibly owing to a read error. Written as DNA, the CDR3 is TGTGCTAGCAGCTCCTTGACGCGGACAGATGCAGCTGGCTACACCTTC. This sequence encodes CASSSLTRTDAAGYTF. The V gene is TRBV7-7, the J gene TRBJ1-2; possibly TRBD1 for D (6 bases). Looked up from germline, CDR1 is SSHAT and CDR2 is FNYEAQ (reference sequence). The CDR3 sequence is 16 residues long.

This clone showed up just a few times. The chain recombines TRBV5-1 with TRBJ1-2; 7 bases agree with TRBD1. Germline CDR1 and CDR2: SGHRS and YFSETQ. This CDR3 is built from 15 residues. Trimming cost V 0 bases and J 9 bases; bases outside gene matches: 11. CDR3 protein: CASSLVPGGTNSYTF. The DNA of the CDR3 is TGCGCCAGCAGCTTGGTGCCAGGGGGTACTAATAGCTACACCTTC. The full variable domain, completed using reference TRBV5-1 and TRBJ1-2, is KAGVTQTPRYLIKTRGQQVTLSCSPISGHRSVSWYQQTPGQGLQFLFEYFSETQRNKGNFPGRFSGRQFSNSRSEMNVSTLELGDSALYLCASSLVPGGTNSYTFGSGTRLTVV.

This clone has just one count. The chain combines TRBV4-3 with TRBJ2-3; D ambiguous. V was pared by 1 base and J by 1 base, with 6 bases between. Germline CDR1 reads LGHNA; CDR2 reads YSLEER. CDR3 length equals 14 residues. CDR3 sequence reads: CASSQAPGTDTQYF. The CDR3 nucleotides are TGCGCCAGCAGCCAAGCGCCGGGCACAGATACGCAGTATTTT.

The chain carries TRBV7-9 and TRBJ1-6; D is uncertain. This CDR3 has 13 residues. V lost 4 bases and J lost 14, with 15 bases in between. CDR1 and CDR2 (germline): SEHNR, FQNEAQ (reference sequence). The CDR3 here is CASSSSGRMALHF. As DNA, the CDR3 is TGTGCCAGCAGCTCGTCCGGAAGGATGGCCCTCCACTTT.

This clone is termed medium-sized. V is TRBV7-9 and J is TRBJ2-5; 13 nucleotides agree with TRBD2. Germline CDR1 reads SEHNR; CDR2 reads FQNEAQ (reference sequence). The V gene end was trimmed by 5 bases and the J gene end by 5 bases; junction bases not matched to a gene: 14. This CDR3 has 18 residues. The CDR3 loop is CASSIRLAGGGRLETQYF. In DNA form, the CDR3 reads TGTGCCAGCAGCATACGACTAGCGGGGGGCGGGAGGTTGGAGACCCAGTACTTC.

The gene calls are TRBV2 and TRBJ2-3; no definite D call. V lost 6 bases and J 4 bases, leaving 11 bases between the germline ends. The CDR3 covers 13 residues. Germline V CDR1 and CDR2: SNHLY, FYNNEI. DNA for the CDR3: TGTGCCAGCAGATACAAGGCGTCAGATACGCAGTATTTT. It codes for CASRYKASDTQYF.

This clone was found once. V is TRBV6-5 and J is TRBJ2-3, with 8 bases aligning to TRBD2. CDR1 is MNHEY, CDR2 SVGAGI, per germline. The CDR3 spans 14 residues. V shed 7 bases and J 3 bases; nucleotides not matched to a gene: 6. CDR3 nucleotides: TGTGCCAGCAAGACCGGGGGGGCTACAGATACGCAGTATTTT. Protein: CASKTGGATDTQYF.

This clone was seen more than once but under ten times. The chain's CDR3 is CASISNGQDYNQAFF. CDR3 coding DNA: TGCGCCAGCATTAGTAACGGACAGGACTACAACCAAGCTTTCTTT. This chain joins TRBV10-2 and TRBJ1-1; the match to TRBD1 covers 7 bases. The junction had 17 bases not matched to a gene; V was cut back by 7 bases and J by 9 bases. Germline CDR1 WSHSY, CDR2 SAAADI. The CDR3 is made up of 15 amino acids.

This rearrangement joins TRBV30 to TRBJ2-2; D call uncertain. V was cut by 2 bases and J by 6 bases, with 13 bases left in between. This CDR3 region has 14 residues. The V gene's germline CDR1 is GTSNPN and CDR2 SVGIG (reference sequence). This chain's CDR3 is CAWSSNRLAGELFF. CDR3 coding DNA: TGTGCCTGGAGTTCCAACCGGTTAGCCGGGGAGCTGTTTTTT.

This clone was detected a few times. The CDR3, as DNA: TGTGCCAGCGGCTCTACGTCAAGCACAGATACGCAGTATTTT. This gives the protein CASGSTSSTDTQYF. V gene TRBV7-3 combines with J gene TRBJ2-3, with no clear D. Trimming removed 8 bases from V and 0 bases from J, with 12 bases in between. From germline, CDR1 is SGHTA and CDR2 FQGTGA. This CDR3 has 14 amino acids. Combining the CDR3 with reference TRBV7-3 and TRBJ2-3 gives the whole variable domain GAGVSQTPSNKVTEKGKYVELRCDPISGHTALYWYRQSLGQGPEFLIYFQGTGAADDSGLPNDRFFAVRPEGSVSTLKIQRTERGDSAVYLCASGSTSSTDTQYFGPGTRLTVL.

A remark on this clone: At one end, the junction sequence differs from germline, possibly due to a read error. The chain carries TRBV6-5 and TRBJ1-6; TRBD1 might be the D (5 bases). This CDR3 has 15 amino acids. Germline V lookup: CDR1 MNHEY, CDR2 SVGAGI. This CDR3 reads CASSYSGTANSPLHF. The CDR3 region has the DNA TGTGCCAGCAGCTACTCCGGGACGGCTAATTCACCCCTCCACTTT.

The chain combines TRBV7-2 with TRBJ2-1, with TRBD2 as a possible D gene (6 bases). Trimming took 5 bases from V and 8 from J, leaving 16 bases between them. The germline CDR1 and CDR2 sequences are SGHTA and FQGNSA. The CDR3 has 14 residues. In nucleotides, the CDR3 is TGTGCCAGCAGCCAGGTGGGCGGGGTACATGAGCAGTTCTTC. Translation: CASSQVGGVHEQFF.